This is a list of T cell receptor beta chains from one sample in a study of shared clonotypes between healthy human individuals. Sequencing used immunoSEQ multiplex PCR; TCRdb keeps in-frame clones, though not all of them. The data show millions of clones, with around nine tenths seen just once and around 0.14% held by the top ten. The sequenced sample consisted of naive CD4+ T cells sorted from blood. The source of these receptors is a man between 18 and 29 years old in good health. The CDR3 runs from the conserved cysteine through the conserved F or W. Clone size is given for some rows only: seen once, a few or many times, or a class if the clone is expanded.

j_call v_call clone_size cdr3_aa
TRBJ1-2 TRBV28 few CASSPDGVWGGYTF
TRBJ2-7 TRBV11-2 . CASSSDRVEQYF
TRBJ2-1 TRBV6-5 once CASRPLGVGFNEQFF
TRBJ2-5 TRBV11-2 . CASSFLTSGQETQYF
TRBJ2-7 TRBV5-6 . CASSPTTGLPSYEQYF
TRBJ2-1 TRBV5-4 . CASSLPTRGSGNEQFF
TRBJ1-1 TRBV6-6 . CASILQGGDTEAFF
TRBJ2-7 TRBV4-1 . CASSHVTGTGTSYEQYF
TRBJ2-3 TRBV29-1 . CSVEDWYLSTDTQYF
TRBJ2-3 TRBV7-2 . CASSQEDAHTDTQYF
TRBJ2-1 TRBV10-2 . CASSSLAGGPGEQFF
TRBJ2-3 TRBV6-5 once CASSYTSGNTWTQYF
TRBJ2-5 TRBV5-1 . CASSLVGLAGPETQYF
TRBJ2-1 TRBV18 . CASSPPGVGTGLFF
TRBJ1-6 TRBV27 few CASRGQGAPPLHF
TRBJ1-1 TRBV27 . CASSLFGMNTEAFF
TRBJ1-4 TRBV30 . CAWSVRGERGEKLFF
TRBJ2-7 TRBV6-6 . CASTYRAPFEQYF
TRBJ2-3 TRBV6-5 . CASSYGLRGSTDTQYF
TRBJ2-5 TRBV6-5 . CASSPDFFGETQYF
TRBJ2-1 TRBV7-2 . CASSSASGGIYEQFF
TRBJ1-1 TRBV19 . CASRPLAGPTPNTEAFF
TRBJ1-1 TRBV5-1 few CASSPVTGKNTEAFF
TRBJ1-2 TRBV9 . CASSVEGVGGYTF
TRBJ1-1 TRBV6-5 . CASSYSGQGISEAFF
TRBJ2-7 TRBV27 . CASSTQAAYEQYF
TRBJ2-3 TRBV7-3 . CASSPRWGTDTQYF
TRBJ1-2 TRBV6-5 . CASKLGQGYGYTF
TRBJ1-1 TRBV5-1 . CASSPQVLNTEAFF
TRBJ2-6 TRBV5-4 . CASSGAGTFGGNGANVLTF
TRBJ2-2 TRBV5-1 . CASSLNLAGTGELFF
TRBJ2-7 TRBV6-1 . CANRASGDYEQYF
TRBJ2-7 TRBV5-4 . CASSLDTYEQYF
TRBJ2-3 TRBV2 . CASSTGGSSTDTQYF